The rows below give T cell receptor beta chains drawn from one sample of a study of shared clonotypes between healthy human individuals. Assay: immunoSEQ multiplex PCR; the TCRdb copy retains only in-frame clones and omits some. The table includes under 650,000 clones, 90% to 96% detected once. The specimen was naive CD4+ T cells sorted from blood. Source of these receptors: a woman younger than 45 in good health. CDR3s include the opening cysteine and the closing phenylalanine or tryptophan. Fields, in order: D gene, clone size, J gene, V gene, CDR3 DNA, CDR3 protein. The D gene is left open where the match is weak. Size is omitted from some rows. Given values are once, few, many or a class for expanded clones.

>TRBD2|.|TRBJ2-5|TRBV18
TGTGCCAGCTCACCTCTAGCGGAAGAGACCCAGTACTTC
CASSPLAEETQYF
>.|.|TRBJ2-3|TRBV18
TGTGCCAGCTCACCCGTTATGAGCGGAAGAGGCACAGATACGCAGTATTTT
CASSPVMSGRGTDTQYF
>.|.|TRBJ2-2|TRBV19
TGTGCCAGTAGTGGAAAACCGGGACAAGGGGTATCACCCGGGGAGCTGTTTTTT
CASSGKPGQGVSPGELFF
>.|.|TRBJ2-3|TRBV28
TGTGCCAGCAGTTTGTGGCAGGAGCTTGCATGGGATACGCAGTATTTT
CASSLWQELAWDTQYF
>TRBD1|.|TRBJ2-3|TRBV2
TGTGCCAGCAGTGGACAGGGGACAGATACGCAGTATTTT
CASSGQGTDTQYF
>TRBD2|.|TRBJ2-2|TRBV7-6
TGTGCCAGCAGCAGGGGGGCGGGAGGGCCTATCGACACCGGGGAGCTGTTTTTT
CASSRGAGGPIDTGELFF
>.|.|TRBJ2-7|TRBV7-3
TGTGCCAGCAGCTTCTTGGGGGACACGCCCGGCGAGCAGTACTTC
CASSFLGDTPGEQYF
>.|.|TRBJ2-2|TRBV11-2
TGTGCCAGCAGCTTAGGTTCCGGGGTTAATACCGGGGAGCTGTTTTTT
CASSLGSGVNTGELFF
>.|.|TRBJ1-1|TRBV6-5
TGTGCCAGCAGTTACGGGGGGGGACCCCTTAACACTGAAGCTTTCTTT
CASSYGGGPLNTEAFF
>.|once|TRBJ2-1|TRBV5-1
TGCGCCAGCAGCAATCCGGGACTTTTATATGAGCAGTTCTTC
CASSNPGLLYEQFF
>TRBD1|once|TRBJ2-1|TRBV6-6
TGTGCCAGCAGTCAACCACAGGGGGGACCTAACAATGAGCAGTTCTTC
CASSQPQGGPNNEQFF
>.|.|TRBJ1-4|TRBV28
TGTGCCAGCAGTTTAGGAGGGTCTAATGAAAAACTGTTTTTT
CASSLGGSNEKLFF
>.|.|TRBJ2-1|TRBV28
TGTGCCAGCAACTATGACAGATACAATGAGCAGTTCTTC
CASNYDRYNEQFF
>.|.|TRBJ2-7|TRBV7-2
TGTGCCAGCAGCTTAGCGACGGACGCGGGGCTCGAGCAGTACTTC
CASSLATDAGLEQYF
>TRBD1|.|TRBJ1-4|TRBV28
TGTGCCAGCAGTCATCAGGGGGCAACTAATGAAAAACTGTTTTTT
CASSHQGATNEKLFF
>.|.|TRBJ2-1|TRBV5-1
TGCGCCAGCAGCTTGGATTACAATGAGCAGTTCTTC
CASSLDYNEQFF
>TRBD1|once|TRBJ2-7|TRBV10-3
TGTGCCATCAAGGCACAGGGGAACTACGAGCAGTACTTC
CAIKAQGNYEQYF
>.|.|TRBJ2-1|TRBV7-9
TGTGCCAGCAGACGCGGGTTAGTTTCCTACAATGAGCAGTTCTTC
CASRRGLVSYNEQFF
>TRBD2|.|TRBJ2-7|TRBV7-8
TGTGCCAGCATCCTAGGGGACGCGGGAGGGCCCTACGAGCAGTACTTC
CASILGDAGGPYEQYF
>.|.|TRBJ2-3|TRBV28
TGTGCCAGTTTTCGATCGGGGGCAGATACGCAGTATTTT
CASFRSGADTQYF
>.|once|TRBJ2-1|TRBV28
TGTGCCAGCAGTCGAACGAATCACAATGAGCAGTTCTTC
CASSRTNHNEQFF
>TRBD2|once|TRBJ2-3|TRBV28
TGTGCCAGCAGTTTATATCTCGCGGTGTTAGCGGGAGGGAAGAGCACAGATACGCAGTATTTT
CASSLYLAVLAGGKSTDTQYF
>TRBD2|.|TRBJ2-1|TRBV2
TGTGCCAGCATTAAGCGGGAGGGGTCCTACAATGAGCAGTTCTTC
CASIKREGSYNEQFF
>.|.|TRBJ1-1|TRBV14
TGTGCCAGCAGCCAAGCAGTAATTAACACTGAAGCTTTCTTT
CASSQAVINTEAFF
>TRBD1|.|TRBJ2-7|TRBV5-1
TGCGCCAGCAGCTTACGGACAGGCTCCCACGAGCAGTACTTC
CASSLRTGSHEQYF
>TRBD1|.|TRBJ1-4|TRBV5-1
TGCGCCAGCAGATCCCTGGGACAGGCAACTAATGAAAAACTGTTTTTT
CASRSLGQATNEKLFF
>TRBD2|.|TRBJ2-3|TRBV27
TGTGCCACACGCGGGAGCCGGGGAGATACGCAGTATTTT
CATRGSRGDTQYF